This entry concerns a single T cell receptor beta chain. What it binds is not known. The data stem from a study of T cell repertoires and HLA-DP antigens. The overall study: Transduced HeLa cells presented HLA-DP to CD4+ T cells. Average DNA input: roughly 200 ng for CD137+CD4+ sorts, roughly 1,100 ng pre-culture. General study findings and limits: Responder cells were total CD4+ cells with a HeLa antigen-presenting system.

Assay: immunoSEQ multiplex PCR; the TCRdb copy retains only in-frame clones and omits some. The profile covers around 90,000 clones, with about 89% appearing a single time and 1.7% taken by the ten largest. This clonotype was sampled from a man in his forties or fifties in good health and CMV-seronegative. The sequenced sample consisted of CD4+ T cells from PBMCs.

The CDR3 sequence: CASSRKRKTSGSDYEQYF. The CDR3 DNA follows: TGTGCCAGTAGTAGAAAACGAAAGACTAGCGGGAGTGACTACGAGCAGTACTTC. The chain employs TRBV19 and TRBJ2-7, with TRBD2 matching over 12 bases. CDR3 size: 18 residues. The germline gives CDR1 LNHDA, CDR2 SQIVND (reference sequence). J was trimmed by 3 bases and V by 4 bases; bases with no gene match: 13.